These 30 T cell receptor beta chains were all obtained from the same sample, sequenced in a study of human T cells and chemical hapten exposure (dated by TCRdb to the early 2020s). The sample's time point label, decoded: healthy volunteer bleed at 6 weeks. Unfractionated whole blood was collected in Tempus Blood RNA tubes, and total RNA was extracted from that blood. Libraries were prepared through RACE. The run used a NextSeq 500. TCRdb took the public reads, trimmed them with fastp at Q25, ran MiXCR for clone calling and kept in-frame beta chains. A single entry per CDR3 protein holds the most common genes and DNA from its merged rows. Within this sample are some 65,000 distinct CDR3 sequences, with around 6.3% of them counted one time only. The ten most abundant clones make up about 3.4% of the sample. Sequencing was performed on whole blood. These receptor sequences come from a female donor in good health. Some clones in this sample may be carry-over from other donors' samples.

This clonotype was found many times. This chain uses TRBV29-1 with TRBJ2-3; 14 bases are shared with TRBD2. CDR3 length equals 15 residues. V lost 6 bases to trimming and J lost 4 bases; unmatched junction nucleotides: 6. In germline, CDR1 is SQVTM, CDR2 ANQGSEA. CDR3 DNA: TGCAGCGTGAGGGGGACTAGCGGGAGCCCAGATACGCAGTATTTT. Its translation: CSVRGTSGSPDTQYF.

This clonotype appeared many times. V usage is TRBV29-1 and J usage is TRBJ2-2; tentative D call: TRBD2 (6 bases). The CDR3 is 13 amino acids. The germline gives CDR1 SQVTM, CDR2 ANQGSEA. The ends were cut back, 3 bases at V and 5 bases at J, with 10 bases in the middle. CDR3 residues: CSVDGTPTGELFF. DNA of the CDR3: TGCAGCGTTGATGGGACTCCGACCGGGGAGCTGTTTTTT.

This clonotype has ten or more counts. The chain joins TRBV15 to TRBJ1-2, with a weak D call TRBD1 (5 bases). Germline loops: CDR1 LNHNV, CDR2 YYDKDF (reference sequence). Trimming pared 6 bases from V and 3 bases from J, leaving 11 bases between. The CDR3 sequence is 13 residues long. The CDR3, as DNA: TGTGCCACCAGTGAACGGGACTACTATGGCTACACCTTC. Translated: CATSERDYYGYTF.

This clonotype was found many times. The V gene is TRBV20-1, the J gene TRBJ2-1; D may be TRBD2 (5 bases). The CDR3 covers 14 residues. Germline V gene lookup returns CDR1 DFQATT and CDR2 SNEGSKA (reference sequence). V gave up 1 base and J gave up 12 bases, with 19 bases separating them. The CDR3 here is CSARVITSIGRQFF. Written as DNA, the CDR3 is TGCAGTGCTAGAGTCATCACTAGTATCGGTAGGCAGTTCTTC.

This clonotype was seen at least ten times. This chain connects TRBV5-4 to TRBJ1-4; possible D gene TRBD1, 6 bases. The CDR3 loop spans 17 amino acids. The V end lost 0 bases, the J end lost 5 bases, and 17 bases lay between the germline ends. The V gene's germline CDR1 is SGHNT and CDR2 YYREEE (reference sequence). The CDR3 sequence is CASSLADNRAKNEKLFF. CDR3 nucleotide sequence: TGTGCCAGCAGCTTGGCCGATAACAGGGCGAAGAATGAAAAACTGTTTTTT.

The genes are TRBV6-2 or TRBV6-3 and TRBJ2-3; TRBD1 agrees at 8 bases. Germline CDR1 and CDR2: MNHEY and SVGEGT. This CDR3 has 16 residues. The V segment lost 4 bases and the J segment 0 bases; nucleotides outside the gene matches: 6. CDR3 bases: TGTGCCAGCAGTTCCATAGACAGGGGTAGCACAGATACGCAGTATTTT. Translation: CASSSIDRGSTDTQYF.

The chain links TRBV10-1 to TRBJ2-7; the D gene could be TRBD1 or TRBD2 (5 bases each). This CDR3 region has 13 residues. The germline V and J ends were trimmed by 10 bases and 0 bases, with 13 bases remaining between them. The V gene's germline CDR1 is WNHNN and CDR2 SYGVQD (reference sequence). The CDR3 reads CANPGPISYEQYF. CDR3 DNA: TGCGCCAATCCGGGACCGATCTCCTACGAGCAGTACTTC.

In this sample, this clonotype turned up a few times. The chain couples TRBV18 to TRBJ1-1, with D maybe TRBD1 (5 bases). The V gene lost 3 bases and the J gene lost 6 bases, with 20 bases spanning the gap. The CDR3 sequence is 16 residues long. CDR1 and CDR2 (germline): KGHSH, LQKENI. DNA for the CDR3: TGTGCCAGCTCACCTGAGATTATCCAGGGTCTCGCTGAAGCTTTCTTT. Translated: CASSPEIIQGLAEAFF.

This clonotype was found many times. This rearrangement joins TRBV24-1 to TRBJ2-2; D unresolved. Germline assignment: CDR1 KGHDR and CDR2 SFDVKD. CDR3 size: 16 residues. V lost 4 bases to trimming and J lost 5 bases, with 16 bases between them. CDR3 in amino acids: CATSELYPTGTGELFF. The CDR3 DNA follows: TGTGCCACCAGTGAATTATACCCGACTGGGACCGGGGAGCTGTTTTTT.

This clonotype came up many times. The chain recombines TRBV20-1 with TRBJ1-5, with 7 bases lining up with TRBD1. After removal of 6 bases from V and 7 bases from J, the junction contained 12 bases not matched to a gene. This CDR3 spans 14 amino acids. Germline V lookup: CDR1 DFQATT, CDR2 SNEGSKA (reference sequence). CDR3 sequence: CSATGQALGQPQHF. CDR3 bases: TGCAGTGCAACAGGACAGGCCCTAGGACAGCCCCAGCATTTT.

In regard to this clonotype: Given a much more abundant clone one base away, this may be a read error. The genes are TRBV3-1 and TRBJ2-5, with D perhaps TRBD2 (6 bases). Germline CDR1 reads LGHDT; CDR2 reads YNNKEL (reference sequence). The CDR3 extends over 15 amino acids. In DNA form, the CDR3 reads TGTGCCAGCAGCCAAGTTCAATCCAGACTAGAGAACCAGTACTTC. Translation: CASSQVQSRLENQYF.

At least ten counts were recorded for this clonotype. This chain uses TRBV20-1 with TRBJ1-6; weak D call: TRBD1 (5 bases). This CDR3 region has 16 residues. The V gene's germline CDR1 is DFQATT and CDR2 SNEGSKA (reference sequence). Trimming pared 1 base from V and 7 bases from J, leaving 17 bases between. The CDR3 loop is CSARGPSPGFNSPLHF. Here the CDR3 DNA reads TGCAGTGCTAGAGGCCCCTCCCCAGGGTTCAATTCACCCCTCCACTTT.

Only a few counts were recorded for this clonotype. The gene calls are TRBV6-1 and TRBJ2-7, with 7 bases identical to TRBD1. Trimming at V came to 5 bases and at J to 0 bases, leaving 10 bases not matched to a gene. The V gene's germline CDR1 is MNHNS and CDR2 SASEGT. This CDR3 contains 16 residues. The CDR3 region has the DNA TGTGCCAGCAGTCCTCCGACAGGGATCGGCTCCTACGAGCAGTACTTC. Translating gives CASSPPTGIGSYEQYF.

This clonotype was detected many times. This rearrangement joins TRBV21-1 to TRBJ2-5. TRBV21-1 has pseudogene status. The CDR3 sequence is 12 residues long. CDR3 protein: CASSRCQETQYF. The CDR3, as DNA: TGTGCCAGCAGCCGGTGCCAAGAGACCCAGTACTTC.

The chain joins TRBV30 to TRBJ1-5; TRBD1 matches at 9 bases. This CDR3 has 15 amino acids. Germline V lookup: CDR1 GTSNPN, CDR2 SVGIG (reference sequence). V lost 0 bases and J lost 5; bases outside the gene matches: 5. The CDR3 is CAWSVPDRGDQPQHF. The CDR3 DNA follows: TGTGCCTGGAGTGTACCTGACAGGGGGGATCAGCCCCAGCATTTT.

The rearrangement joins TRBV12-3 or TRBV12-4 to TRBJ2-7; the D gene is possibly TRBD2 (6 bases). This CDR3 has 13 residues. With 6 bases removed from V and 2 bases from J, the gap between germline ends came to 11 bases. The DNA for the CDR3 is TGTGCCAGCAGCTTGGGACTTACCTACGAGCAGTACTTC. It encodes CASSLGLTYEQYF.

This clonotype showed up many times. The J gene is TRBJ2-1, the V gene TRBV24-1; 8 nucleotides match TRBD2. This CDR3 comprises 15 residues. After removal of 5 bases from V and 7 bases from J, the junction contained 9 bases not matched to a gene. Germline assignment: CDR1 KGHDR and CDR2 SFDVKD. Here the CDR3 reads CATSGPGGPGNEQFF. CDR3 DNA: TGTGCCACCAGTGGGCCGGGAGGGCCGGGAAATGAGCAGTTCTTC.

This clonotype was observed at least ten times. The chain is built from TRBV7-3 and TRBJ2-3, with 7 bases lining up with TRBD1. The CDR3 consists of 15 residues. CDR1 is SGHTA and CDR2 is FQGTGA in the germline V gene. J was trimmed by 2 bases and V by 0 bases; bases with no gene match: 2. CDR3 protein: CASSLTGQPTDTQYF. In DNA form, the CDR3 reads TGTGCCAGCAGCTTAACGGGACAGCCCACAGATACGCAGTATTTT.

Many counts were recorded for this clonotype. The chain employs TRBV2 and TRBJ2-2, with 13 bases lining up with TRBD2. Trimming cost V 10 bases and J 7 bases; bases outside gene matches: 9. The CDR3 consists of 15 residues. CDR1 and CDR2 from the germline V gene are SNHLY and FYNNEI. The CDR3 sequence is CATRGLAGAGGELFF. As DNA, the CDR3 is TGTGCCACCAGAGGACTAGCGGGAGCGGGCGGGGAGCTGTTTTTT. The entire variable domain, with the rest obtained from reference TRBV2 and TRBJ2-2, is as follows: EPEVTQTPSHQVTQMGQEVILRCVPISNHLYFYWYRQILGQKVEFLVSFYNNEISEKSEIFDDQFSVERPDGSNFTLKIRSTKLEDSAMYFCATRGLAGAGGELFFGEGSRLTVL.

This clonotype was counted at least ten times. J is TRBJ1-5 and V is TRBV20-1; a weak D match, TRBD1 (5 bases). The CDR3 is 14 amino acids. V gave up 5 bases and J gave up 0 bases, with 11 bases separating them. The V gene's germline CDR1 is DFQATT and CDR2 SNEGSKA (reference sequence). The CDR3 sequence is CSAWDGDSNQPQHF. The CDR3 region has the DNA TGCAGTGCTTGGGACGGTGATAGCAATCAGCCCCAGCATTTT.

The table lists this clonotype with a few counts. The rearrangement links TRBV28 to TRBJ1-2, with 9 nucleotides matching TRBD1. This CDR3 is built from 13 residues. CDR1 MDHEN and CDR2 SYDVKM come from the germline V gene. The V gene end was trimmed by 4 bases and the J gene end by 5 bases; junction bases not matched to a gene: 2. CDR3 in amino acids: CASSWDRAYGYTF. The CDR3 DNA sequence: TGTGCCAGCAGTTGGGACAGGGCGTATGGCTACACCTTC.

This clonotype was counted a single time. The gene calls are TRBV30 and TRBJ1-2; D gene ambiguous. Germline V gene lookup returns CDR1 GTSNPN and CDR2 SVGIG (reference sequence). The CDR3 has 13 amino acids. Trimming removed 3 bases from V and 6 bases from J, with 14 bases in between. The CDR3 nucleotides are TGTGCCTGGAGGGATAGTGTGGTGGATGGCTACACCTTC. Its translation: CAWRDSVVDGYTF.

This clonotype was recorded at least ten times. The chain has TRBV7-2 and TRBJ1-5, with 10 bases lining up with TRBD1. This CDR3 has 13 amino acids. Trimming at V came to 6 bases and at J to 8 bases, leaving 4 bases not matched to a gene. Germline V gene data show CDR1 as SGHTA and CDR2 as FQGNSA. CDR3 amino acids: CASSRDRGEPQHF. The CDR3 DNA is TGTGCCAGCAGTCGGGACAGGGGTGAGCCCCAGCATTTT.

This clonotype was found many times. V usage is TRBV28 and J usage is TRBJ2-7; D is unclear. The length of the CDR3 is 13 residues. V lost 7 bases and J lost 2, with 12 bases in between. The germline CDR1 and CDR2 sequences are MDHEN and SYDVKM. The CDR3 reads CASTITAAYEQYF. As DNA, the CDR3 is TGTGCCAGCACCATCACAGCCGCCTACGAGCAGTACTTC.

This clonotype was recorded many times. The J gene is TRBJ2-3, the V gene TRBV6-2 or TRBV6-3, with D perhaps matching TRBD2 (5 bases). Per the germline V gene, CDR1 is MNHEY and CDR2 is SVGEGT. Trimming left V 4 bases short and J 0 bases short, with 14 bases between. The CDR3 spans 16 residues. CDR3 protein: CASSSASGGSTDTQYF. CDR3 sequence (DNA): TGTGCCAGCAGTTCCGCTAGTGGCGGGAGCACAGATACGCAGTATTTT.

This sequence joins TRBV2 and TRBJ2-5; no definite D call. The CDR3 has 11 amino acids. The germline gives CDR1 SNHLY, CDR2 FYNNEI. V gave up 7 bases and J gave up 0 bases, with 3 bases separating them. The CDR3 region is CASTYQETQYF. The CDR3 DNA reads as TGTGCCAGCACCTACCAAGAGACCCAGTACTTC.

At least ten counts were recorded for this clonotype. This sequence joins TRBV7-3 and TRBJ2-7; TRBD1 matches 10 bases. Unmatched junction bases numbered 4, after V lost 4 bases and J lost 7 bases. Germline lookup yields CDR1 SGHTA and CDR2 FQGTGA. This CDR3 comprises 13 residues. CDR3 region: CASSSRTGGEQYF. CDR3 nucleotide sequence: TGTGCCAGCAGCTCCCGGACAGGGGGGGAGCAGTACTTC.

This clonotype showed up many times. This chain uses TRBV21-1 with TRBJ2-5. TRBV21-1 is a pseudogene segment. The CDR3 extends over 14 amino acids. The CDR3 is CASSSGRVKETQYF. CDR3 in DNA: TGTGCCAGCAGCAGTGGAAGAGTAAAAGAGACCCAGTACTTC.

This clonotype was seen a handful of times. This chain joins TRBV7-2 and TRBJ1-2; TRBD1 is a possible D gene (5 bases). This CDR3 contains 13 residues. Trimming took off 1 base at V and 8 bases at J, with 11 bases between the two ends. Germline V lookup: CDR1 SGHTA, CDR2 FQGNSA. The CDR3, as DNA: TGTGCCAGCAGCTTAGGGAGGGGCGAGGGCTACACCTTC. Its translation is CASSLGRGEGYTF.

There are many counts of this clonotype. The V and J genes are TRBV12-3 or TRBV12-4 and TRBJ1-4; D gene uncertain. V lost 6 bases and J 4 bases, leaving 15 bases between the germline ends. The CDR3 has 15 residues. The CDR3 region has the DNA TGTGCCAGCAGCAAAGGACGACTCGTTAATGAAAAACTGTTTTTT. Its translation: CASSKGRLVNEKLFF.